This is a list of T cell receptor beta chains from one sample in a study of cytomegalovirus exposure and HLA in healthy donors. This table comes from immunoSEQ multiplex PCR, and its TCRdb copy is limited to in-frame clones, with some not included. The repertoire includes under 300,000 clones, roughly 86% of them detected once, and about 1.2% sits in the top ten. Sequenced input: PBMCs. The origin of the receptors is a woman between 25 and 40 years old in good health and CMV-seropositive. Each CDR3 is given with its conserved first and last residue. The D gene is left open where the match is weak. Only some rows state a clone size, as once, few, many or a class for expanded clones.

v_gene: TRBV6-1; d_gene: TRBD2; len: 15; j_gene: TRBJ2-1; abundance: once; CDR3aa: CASSLDTTGGNEQFF; CDR3nt: TGTGCCAGCAGTTTGGATACCACGGGGGGCAATGAGCAGTTCTTC
v_gene: TRBV19; d_gene: -; len: 14; j_gene: TRBJ2-3; abundance: -; CDR3aa: CASSPGTGTDTQYF; CDR3nt: TGTGCCAGTAGTCCGGGAACAGGCACAGATACGCAGTATTTT
v_gene: TRBV6-1; d_gene: -; len: 11; j_gene: TRBJ2-5; abundance: -; CDR3aa: CASSVEETQYF; CDR3nt: TGTGCCAGCAGTGTAGAAGAGACCCAGTACTTC
v_gene: TRBV19; d_gene: -; len: 13; j_gene: TRBJ1-4; abundance: -; CDR3aa: CASSIGGAEKLFF; CDR3nt: TGTGCCAGTAGTATTGGGGGGGCGGAAAAACTGTTTTTT
v_gene: TRBV27; d_gene: TRBD1; len: 15; j_gene: TRBJ1-2; abundance: -; CDR3aa: CASSFTGEVNYGYTF; CDR3nt: TGTGCCAGCAGTTTCACAGGGGAAGTTAACTATGGCTACACCTTC
v_gene: TRBV9; d_gene: -; len: 12; j_gene: TRBJ2-1; abundance: -; CDR3aa: CASSVRGDEQFF; CDR3nt: TGTGCCAGCAGCGTCCGCGGCGATGAGCAGTTCTTC
v_gene: TRBV5-1; d_gene: TRBD2; len: 15; j_gene: TRBJ2-1; abundance: -; CDR3aa: CASSLRLAGEAEQFF; CDR3nt: TGCGCCAGCAGCTTACGACTAGCGGGAGAGGCTGAGCAGTTCTTC
v_gene: TRBV6-1; d_gene: -; len: 13; j_gene: TRBJ2-7; abundance: -; CDR3aa: CASSHTGFDEQYF; CDR3nt: TGTGCCAGCAGCCACACAGGGTTCGACGAGCAGTACTTC
v_gene: TRBV7-3; d_gene: -; len: 13; j_gene: TRBJ2-1; abundance: -; CDR3aa: CASSFARGSEQFF; CDR3nt: TGTGCCAGCAGCTTCGCCAGGGGTTCTGAGCAGTTCTTC
v_gene: TRBV20-1; d_gene: -; len: 11; j_gene: TRBJ2-1; abundance: -; CDR3aa: CSSFRGNEQFF; CDR3nt: TGCAGTTCTTTTAGAGGCAATGAGCAGTTCTTC